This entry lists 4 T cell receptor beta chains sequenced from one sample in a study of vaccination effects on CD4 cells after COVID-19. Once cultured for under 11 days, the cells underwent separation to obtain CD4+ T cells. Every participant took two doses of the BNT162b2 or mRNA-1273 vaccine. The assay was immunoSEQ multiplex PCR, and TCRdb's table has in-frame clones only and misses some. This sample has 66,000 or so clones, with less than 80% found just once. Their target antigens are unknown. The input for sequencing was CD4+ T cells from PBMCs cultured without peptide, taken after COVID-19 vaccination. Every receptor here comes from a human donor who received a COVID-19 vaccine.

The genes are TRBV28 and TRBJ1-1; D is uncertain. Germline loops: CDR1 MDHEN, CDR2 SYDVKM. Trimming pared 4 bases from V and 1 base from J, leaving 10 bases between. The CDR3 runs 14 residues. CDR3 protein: CASSSHSENTEAFF. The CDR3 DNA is TGTGCCAGCAGTTCCCATAGTGAGAACACTGAAGCTTTCTTT.

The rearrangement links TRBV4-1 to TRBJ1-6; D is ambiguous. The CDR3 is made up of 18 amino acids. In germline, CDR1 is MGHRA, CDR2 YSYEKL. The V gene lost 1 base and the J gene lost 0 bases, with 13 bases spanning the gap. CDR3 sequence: CASSQVRLGSSYNSPLHF. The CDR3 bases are TGCGCCAGCAGCCAAGTACGCTTAGGGAGCTCCTATAATTCACCCCTCCACTTT.

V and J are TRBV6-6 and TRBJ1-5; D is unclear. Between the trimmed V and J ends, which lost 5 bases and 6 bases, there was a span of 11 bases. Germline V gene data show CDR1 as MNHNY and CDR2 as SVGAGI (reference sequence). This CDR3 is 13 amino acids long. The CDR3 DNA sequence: TGTGCCAGCAGTAGTGGATTCAGTCAGCCCCAGCATTTT. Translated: CASSSGFSQPQHF.

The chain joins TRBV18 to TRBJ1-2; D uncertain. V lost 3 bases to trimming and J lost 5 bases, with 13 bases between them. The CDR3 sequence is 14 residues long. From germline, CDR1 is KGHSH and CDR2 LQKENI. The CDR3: CASSPQGNRYGYTF. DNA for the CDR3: TGTGCCAGCTCACCCCAAGGGAATCGATATGGCTACACCTTC.